The rows below give T cell receptor beta chains drawn from one sample of a study of blood T cell repertoires in COVID-19. Sequencing used immunoSEQ multiplex PCR; TCRdb keeps in-frame clones, though not all of them. The top ten hold 6.5% to 8.5% of the sample, which has more than 80,000 clones, about 92% seen once. The material sequenced was peripheral blood. The receptors shown here come from a young man with COVID-19, enrolled during active disease. Each CDR3 is given with its conserved first and last residue.

j_call v_call cdr3_aa
TRBJ2-3 TRBV11-2 CASSIRLAGTDTQYF
TRBJ2-7 TRBV11-2 CASSFSEAYEQYF
TRBJ1-1 TRBV6-5 CASSYDAPRGHTEAFF
TRBJ1-4 TRBV5-6 CASSLAGTTGKLLF
TRBJ2-2 TRBV4-2 CASSQRAGEAGELFF
TRBJ2-7 TRBV3-1/TRBV3-2 CASSQEGRRGLTEQYF
TRBJ2-7 TRBV29-1 CSVWARDEQYF
TRBJ1-5 TRBV10-3 CASGTGLDQPQHF
TRBJ2-5 TRBV5-8 CASSLRGTETQYF
TRBJ1-1 TRBV19 CASSKETGTEAFF
TRBJ2-1 TRBV30 CAWSEGPDNEQFF
TRBJ2-1 TRBV4-1 CASAPGLAEPNEQFF
TRBJ1-6 TRBV6-5 CASSYSSLSNSPLHF
TRBJ2-7 TRBV2 CASSEISGRYYF
TRBJ2-3 TRBV9 CASSPPGADTQYF
TRBJ2-3 TRBV5-1 CASSNPTSGSGDTQYF
TRBJ2-7 TRBV5-6 CASSLELGQGQPYEQYF
TRBJ2-7 TRBV7-9 CASSFGNSYEQYF
TRBJ2-2 TRBV10-3 CAISGKDRDTGELFF
TRBJ2-1 TRBV11-3 CASSLLQLVSNEQFF
TRBJ2-7 TRBV28 CASTSSVYEQYF
TRBJ1-6 TRBV11-2 CASSPHGGGRLALHF
TRBJ1-6 TRBV7-9 CASSPTGVGYNSPLHF
TRBJ2-7 TRBV24-1 CATSAPSSYEQYF
TRBJ1-4 TRBV6-1 CASSELLGRTGYNEKLLF
TRBJ2-2 TRBV3-1/TRBV3-2 CASSQDCPREARTGELFF
TRBJ2-7 TRBV28 CASSLGLSLYEQYF
TRBJ2-1 TRBV28 CASSLASGNNEQFF
TRBJ1-1 TRBV19 CASSQTMNTEAFF
TRBJ2-1 TRBV10-3 CAIPRRGIYNEQFF
TRBJ1-2 TRBV20-1 CSASSLRGARYTF
TRBJ2-1 TRBV10-3 CAIMGGSSYNEQFF
TRBJ2-7 TRBV5-1 CASSLVLAGNYEQYF
TRBJ2-1 TRBV19 CASASWGGHNEQFF
TRBJ2-3 TRBV11-2 CASSSPRLSTDTQYF
TRBJ2-7 TRBV4-2 CASSQDGYEQYF
TRBJ2-5 TRBV7-3 CASSRGSGEDQYF
TRBJ2-3 TRBV28 CASSSIQGAGVGATDTQYF
TRBJ2-7 TRBV18 CASSPRTSGSGVYEQYF
TRBJ2-1 TRBV3-1/TRBV3-2 CASSHRDRPHNEQFF
TRBJ2-2 TRBV11-3 CASSPGSGELFF